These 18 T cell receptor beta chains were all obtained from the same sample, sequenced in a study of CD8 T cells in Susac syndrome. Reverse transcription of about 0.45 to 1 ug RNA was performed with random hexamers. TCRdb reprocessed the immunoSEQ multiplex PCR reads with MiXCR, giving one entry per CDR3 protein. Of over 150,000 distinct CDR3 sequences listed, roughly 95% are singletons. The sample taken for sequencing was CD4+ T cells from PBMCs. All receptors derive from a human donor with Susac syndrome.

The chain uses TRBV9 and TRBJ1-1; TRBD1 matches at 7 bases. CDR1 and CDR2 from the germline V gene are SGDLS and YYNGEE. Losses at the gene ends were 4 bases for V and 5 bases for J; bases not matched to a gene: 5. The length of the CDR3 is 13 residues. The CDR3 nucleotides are TGTGCCAGCAGCCCGGACAGGTATACTGAAGCTTTCTTT. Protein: CASSPDRYTEAFF.

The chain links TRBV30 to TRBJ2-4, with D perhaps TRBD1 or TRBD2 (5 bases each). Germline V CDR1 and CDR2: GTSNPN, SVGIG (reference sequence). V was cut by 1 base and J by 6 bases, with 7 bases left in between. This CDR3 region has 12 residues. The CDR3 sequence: CAWSAGGNIQYF. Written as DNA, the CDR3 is TGTGCCTGGAGTGCTGGGGGAAACATTCAGTACTTC. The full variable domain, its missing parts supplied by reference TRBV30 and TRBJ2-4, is SQTIHQWPATLVQPVGSPLSLECTVEGTSNPNLYWYRQAAGRGLQLLFYSVGIGQISSEVPQNLSASRPQDRQFILSSKKLLLSDSGFYLCAWSAGGNIQYFGAGTRLSVL.

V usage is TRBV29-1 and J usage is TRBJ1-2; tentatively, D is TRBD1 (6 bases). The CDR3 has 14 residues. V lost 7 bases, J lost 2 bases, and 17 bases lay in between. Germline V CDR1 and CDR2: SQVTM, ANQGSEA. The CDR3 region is CSASHQGKNYGYTF. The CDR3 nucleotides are TGCAGCGCCTCCCACCAGGGGAAAAACTATGGCTACACCTTC.

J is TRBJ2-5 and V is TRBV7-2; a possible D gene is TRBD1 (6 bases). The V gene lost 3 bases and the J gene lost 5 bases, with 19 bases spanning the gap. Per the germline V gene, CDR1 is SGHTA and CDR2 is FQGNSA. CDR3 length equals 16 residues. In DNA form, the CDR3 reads TGTGCCAGCAGCTTTGGGGTCGGCAGGGGCGCCGAGACCCAGTACTTC. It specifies CASSFGVGRGAETQYF. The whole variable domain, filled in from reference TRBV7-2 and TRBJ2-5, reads GAGVSQSPSNKVTEKGKDVELRCDPISGHTALYWYRQSLGQGLEFLIYFQGNSAPDKSGLPSDRFSAERTGGSVSTLTIQRTQQEDSAVYLCASSFGVGRGAETQYFGPGTRLLVL.

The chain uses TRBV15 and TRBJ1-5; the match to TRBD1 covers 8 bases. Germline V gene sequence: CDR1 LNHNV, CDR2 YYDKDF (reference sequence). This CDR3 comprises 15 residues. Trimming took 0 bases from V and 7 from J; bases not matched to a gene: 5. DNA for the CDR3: TGTGCCACCAGCAGAGATGGCAGGGGGCACCAGCCCCAGCATTTT. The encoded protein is CATSRDGRGHQPQHF. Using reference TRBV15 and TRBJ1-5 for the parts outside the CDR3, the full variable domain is DAMVIQNPRYQVTQFGKPVTLSCSQTLNHNVMYWYQQKSSQAPKLLFHYYDKDFNNEADTPDNFQSRRPNTSFCFLDIRSPGLGDTAMYLCATSRDGRGHQPQHFGDGTRLSIL.

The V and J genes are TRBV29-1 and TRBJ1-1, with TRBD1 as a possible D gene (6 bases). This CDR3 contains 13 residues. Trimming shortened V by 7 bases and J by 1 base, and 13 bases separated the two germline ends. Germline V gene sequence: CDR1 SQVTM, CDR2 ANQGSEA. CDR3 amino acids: CSAEGHPNTEAFF. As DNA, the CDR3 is TGCAGCGCGGAGGGACACCCGAACACTGAAGCTTTCTTT.

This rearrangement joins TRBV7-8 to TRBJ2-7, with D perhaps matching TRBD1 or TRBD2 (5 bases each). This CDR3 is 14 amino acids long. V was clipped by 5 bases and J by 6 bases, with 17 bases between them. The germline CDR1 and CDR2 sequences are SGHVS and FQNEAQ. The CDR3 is CASSKRTSGGEQYF. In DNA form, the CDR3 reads TGTGCCAGCAGCAAACGAACTTCTGGGGGCGAGCAGTACTTC.

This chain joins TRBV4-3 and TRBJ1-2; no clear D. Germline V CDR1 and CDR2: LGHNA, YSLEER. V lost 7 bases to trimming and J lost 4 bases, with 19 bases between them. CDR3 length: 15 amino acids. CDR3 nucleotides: TGCGCCAGCAACAAAGGAAGGTACCAACCCTATGGCTACACCTTC. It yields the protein CASNKGRYQPYGYTF.

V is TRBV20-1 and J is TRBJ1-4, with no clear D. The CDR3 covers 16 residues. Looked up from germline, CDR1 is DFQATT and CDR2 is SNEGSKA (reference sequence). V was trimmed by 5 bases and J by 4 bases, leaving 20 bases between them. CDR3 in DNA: TGCAGTGCTCCCACCCCGCGGACCGCCGGTAATGAAAAACTGTTTTTT. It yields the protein CSAPTPRTAGNEKLFF.

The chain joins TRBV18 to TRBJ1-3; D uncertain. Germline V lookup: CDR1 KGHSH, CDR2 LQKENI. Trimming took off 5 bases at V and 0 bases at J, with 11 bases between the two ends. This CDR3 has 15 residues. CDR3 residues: CASSSQPHSGNTIYF. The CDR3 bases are TGTGCCAGCTCATCACAGCCTCACTCTGGAAACACCATATATTTT. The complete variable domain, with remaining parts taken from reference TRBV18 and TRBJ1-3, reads NAGVMQNPRHLVRRRGQEARLRCSPMKGHSHVYWYRQLPEEGLKFMVYLQKENIIDESGMPKERFSAEFPKEGPSILRIQQVVRGDSAAYFCASSSQPHSGNTIYFGEGSWLTVV.

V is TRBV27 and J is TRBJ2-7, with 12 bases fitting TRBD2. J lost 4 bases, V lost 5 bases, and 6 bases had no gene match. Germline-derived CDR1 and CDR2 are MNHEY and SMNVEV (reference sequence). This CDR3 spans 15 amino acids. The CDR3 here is CASSTLAGGPYEQYF. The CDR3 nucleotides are TGTGCCAGCAGTACTCTAGCGGGAGGGCCGTACGAGCAGTACTTC.

The CDR3 here is CACGSSGNTIYF. Written as DNA, the CDR3 is TGTGCCTGCGGAAGCTCTGGAAACACCATATATTTT. The chain couples TRBV30 to TRBJ1-3; D unclear. Trimming took off 6 bases at V and 0 bases at J, with 6 bases between the two ends. The CDR3 consists of 12 residues. Germline values: CDR1 GTSNPN, CDR2 SVGIG (reference sequence).

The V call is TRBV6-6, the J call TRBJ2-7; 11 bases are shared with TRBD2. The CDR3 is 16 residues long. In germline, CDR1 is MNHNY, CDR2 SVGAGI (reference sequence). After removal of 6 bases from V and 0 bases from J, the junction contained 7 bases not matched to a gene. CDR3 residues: CASSRTSGWASYEQYF. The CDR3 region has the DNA TGTGCCAGCAGCCGGACTAGCGGGTGGGCCTCCTACGAGCAGTACTTC.

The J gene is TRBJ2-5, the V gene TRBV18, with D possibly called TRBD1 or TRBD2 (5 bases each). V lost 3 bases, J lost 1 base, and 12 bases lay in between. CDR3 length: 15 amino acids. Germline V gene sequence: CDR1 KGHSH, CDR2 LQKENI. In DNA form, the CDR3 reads TGTGCCAGCTCACCGCGACTTGGGGGCCAAGAGACCCAGTACTTC. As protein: CASSPRLGGQETQYF.

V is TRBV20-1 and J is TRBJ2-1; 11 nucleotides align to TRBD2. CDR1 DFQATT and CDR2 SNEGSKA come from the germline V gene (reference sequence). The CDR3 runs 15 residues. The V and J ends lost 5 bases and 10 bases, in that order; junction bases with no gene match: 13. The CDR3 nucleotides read TGCAGTGCTGCCGGGACTAGCGGACTACAATGGGAGCAGTTCTTC. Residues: CSAAGTSGLQWEQFF.

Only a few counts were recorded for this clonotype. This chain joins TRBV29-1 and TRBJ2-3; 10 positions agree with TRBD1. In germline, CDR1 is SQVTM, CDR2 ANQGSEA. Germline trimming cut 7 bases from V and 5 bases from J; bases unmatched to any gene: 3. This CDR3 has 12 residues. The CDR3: CSGQGAGDTQYF. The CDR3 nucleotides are TGCAGCGGACAGGGGGCGGGAGATACGCAGTATTTT.

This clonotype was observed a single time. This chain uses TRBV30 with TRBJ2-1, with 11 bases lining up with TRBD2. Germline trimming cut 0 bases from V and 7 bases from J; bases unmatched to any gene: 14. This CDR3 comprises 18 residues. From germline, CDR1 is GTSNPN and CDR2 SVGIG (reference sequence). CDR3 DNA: TGTGCCTGGAGTGTAGTGCGTAGCGGGAGGGGATCGGGGAATGAGCAGTTCTTC. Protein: CAWSVVRSGRGSGNEQFF.

The CDR3: CASSSTGGPSYEQYV. CDR3 nucleotides: TGTGCCAGCAGTTCCACAGGGGGGCCCTCCTACGAGCAGTACGTC. The chain joins TRBV28 to TRBJ2-7; TRBD1 agrees at 8 bases. The CDR3 totals 15 residues. Germline V gene sequence: CDR1 MDHEN, CDR2 SYDVKM. Losses at the gene ends were 4 bases for V and 0 bases for J; bases not matched to a gene: 5.